This record concerns one T cell receptor (beta chain) sequence. The CDR3 consists of 17 residues. Looked up from germline, CDR1 is MNHNY and CDR2 is SVGAGI (reference sequence). The V segment lost 5 bases and the J segment 2 bases; nucleotides outside the gene matches: 5. Repertoires were generated with immunoSEQ multiplex PCR, while TCRdb's copy carries only in-frame clones and drops some. The repertoire holds some 200,000 clones, with 70% to 85% as singletons. The data derive from a study of blood T cell repertoires in COVID-19. The source material was peripheral blood. The J gene is TRBJ2-3, the V gene TRBV6-6; 15 nucleotides agree with TRBD2. This sequence originates from a human donor with acute or convalescent COVID-19. The donor label of this sample is uncertain. CDR3: CASSPGTSGRYTDTQYF. The CDR3 DNA sequence: TGTGCCAGCAGTCCCGGGACTAGCGGGAGGTACACAGATACGCAGTATTTT.